This entry is about one T cell receptor (beta chain). Its specificity is unknown. The V segment lost 0 bases and the J segment 4 bases; nucleotides outside the gene matches: 4. Looked up from germline, CDR1 is LGHNA and CDR2 is YNFKEQ. The CDR3 consists of 16 residues. This specimen belongs to a study of cytomegalovirus exposure and HLA in healthy donors. The wider study: Within an early data release were tens of millions of unique TCRs drawn from HLA-typed donors. Study findings and constraints: According to an earlier analysis, most TCR beta V segments yielded productive rearrangements about 87% or about 30% of the time.

The donors comprised healthy bone marrow donors. The PCR used 60 Vbeta and 13 Jbeta primers. The data were produced by immunoSEQ multiplex PCR, yet TCRdb's version contains in-frame clones alone and is incomplete. The profile shows 85,000 to 120,000 clones, roughly four fifths of them singletons. This sequence was found in a male donor in good health and CMV-seropositive. The sequenced sample was PBMCs. The rearrangement uses TRBV4-2 and TRBJ2-7; 12 positions match TRBD2. CDR3 amino acids: CASSQDSSGGAYEQYF. Here the CDR3 DNA reads TGTGCCAGCAGCCAAGACTCTAGCGGGGGGGCTTACGAGCAGTACTTC.